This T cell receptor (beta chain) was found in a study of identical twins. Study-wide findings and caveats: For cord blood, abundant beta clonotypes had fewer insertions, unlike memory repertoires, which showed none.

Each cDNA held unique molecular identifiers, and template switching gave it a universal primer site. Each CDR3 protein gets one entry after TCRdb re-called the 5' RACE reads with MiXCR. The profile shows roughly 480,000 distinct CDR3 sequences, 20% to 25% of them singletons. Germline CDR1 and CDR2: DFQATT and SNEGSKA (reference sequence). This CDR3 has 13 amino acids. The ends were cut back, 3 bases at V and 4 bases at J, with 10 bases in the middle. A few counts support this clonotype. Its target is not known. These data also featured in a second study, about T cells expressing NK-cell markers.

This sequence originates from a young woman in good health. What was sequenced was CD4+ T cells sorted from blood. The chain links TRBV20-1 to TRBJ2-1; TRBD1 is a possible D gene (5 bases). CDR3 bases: TGCAGTGCTAGGTGGCCAGGGTACAATGAGCAGTTCTTC. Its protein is CSARWPGYNEQFF.